A single sample gave rise to the 23 T cell receptor beta chains below, sequenced in a study of blood T cell repertoires in COVID-19. The protocol was immunoSEQ multiplex PCR, while the TCRdb copy is restricted to in-frame clones and leaves out a portion. The sample has 150,000 to 200,000 clones, around 87% seen once. The sequenced sample consisted of peripheral blood. Receptors originate from a man between 35 and 55 years old with active or convalescent COVID-19.

The chain is built from TRBV19 and TRBJ2-3; 7 nucleotides line up with TRBD1. J gave up 1 base and V 4 bases, and 8 bases lay outside the gene matches. CDR1 is LNHDA, CDR2 SQIVND, per germline (reference sequence). The CDR3 contains 16 residues. In DNA, the CDR3 is TGTGCCAGTAGTACCCAGACAGGGTCTGGCACAGATACGCAGTATTTT. Translating it yields CASSTQTGSGTDTQYF.

This chain uses TRBV14 with TRBJ2-2, with unresolved D. This CDR3 contains 17 residues. Looked up from germline, CDR1 is SGHDN and CDR2 is FVKESK. V was shortened by 0 bases and J by 4 bases, with 15 bases between the two germline ends. For the CDR3, the DNA is TGTGCCAGCAGCCAAGAGTCGGTGGTAAGAGGCACCGGGGAGCTGTTTTTT. Translation gives CASSQESVVRGTGELFF.

This clone was recorded a few times. The CDR3 loop reads CASSDRQGYEQYF. Here the CDR3 DNA reads TGTGCCAGCAGTGATCGACAGGGCTACGAGCAGTACTTC. This rearrangement joins TRBV6-1 to TRBJ2-7, with 7 bases lining up with TRBD1. The germline CDR1 and CDR2 sequences are MNHNS and SASEGT. V lost 3 bases, J lost 3 bases, and 2 bases stayed unmatched. The CDR3 is 13 amino acids.

The chain's CDR3 is CASSLTYLATYNSPLHF. DNA for the CDR3: TGTGCCAGCAGCTTGACGTACCTAGCAACCTATAATTCACCCCTCCACTTT. The chain couples TRBV5-6 to TRBJ1-6; no clear D. Trimming stripped 1 base from V and 2 bases from J, with 13 bases between. The CDR3 is made up of 17 amino acids. Germline assignment: CDR1 SGHDT and CDR2 YYEEEE.

The V and J genes are TRBV18 and TRBJ1-2, with D possibly TRBD1 on 5 matching bases. V lost 3 bases and J lost 4, with 18 bases in between. The CDR3 runs 16 residues. Per the germline V gene, CDR1 is KGHSH and CDR2 is LQKENI. CDR3 sequence (DNA): TGTGCCAGCTCACCGCTTACAGGAAGCGAAGTCTATGGCTACACCTTC. It translates to CASSPLTGSEVYGYTF.

The chain joins TRBV3-1 (or the pseudogene TRBV3-2) to TRBJ1-2; 7 bases fit TRBD1. This CDR3 has 15 residues. The trim removed 5 bases at V and 6 bases at J, leaving 12 bases unmatched. The V gene's germline CDR1 is LGHDT and CDR2 YNNKEL (reference sequence). The DNA for the CDR3 is TGTGCCAGCAGCGCTACAGGGGCGGGTTGGGATGGCTACACCTTC. Translating gives CASSATGAGWDGYTF.

This clone was detected a few times. The rearrangement uses TRBV27 and TRBJ2-7; possibly TRBD2 for D (5 bases). Looked up from germline, CDR1 is MNHEY and CDR2 is SMNVEV (reference sequence). Trimming removed 5 bases from V and 3 bases from J, with 11 bases in between. The length of the CDR3 is 13 residues. The DNA for the CDR3 is TGTGCCAGCAGTAGCCGTGGACTCTACGAGCAGTACTTC. It encodes CASSSRGLYEQYF.

The genes are TRBV18 and TRBJ1-5; D remains ambiguous. Germline CDR1 KGHSH, CDR2 LQKENI. The V end lost 2 bases, the J end lost 1 base, and 12 bases lay between the germline ends. The CDR3 has 16 amino acids. The CDR3 loop is CASSPVGAASNQPQHF. CDR3 nucleotide sequence: TGTGCCAGCTCACCAGTTGGAGCAGCGAGCAATCAGCCCCAGCATTTT.

The chain carries TRBV19 and TRBJ1-2, with D perhaps TRBD1 (6 bases). Trimming stripped 8 bases from V and 5 bases from J, with 15 bases between. The V gene's germline CDR1 is LNHDA and CDR2 SQIVND (reference sequence). This CDR3 has 13 residues. CDR3 nucleotide sequence: TGTGCCAGTGGTCGACAGGCCCTATATGGCTACACCTTC. Translating gives CASGRQALYGYTF.

The chain has TRBV2 and TRBJ1-3; 7 nucleotides agree with TRBD1. This CDR3 has 16 residues. With 1 base clipped from V and 0 bases from J, the junction kept 3 bases outside the gene matches. Germline CDR1 SNHLY, CDR2 FYNNEI. Here the CDR3 DNA reads TGTGCCAGCAGTGAAGGACAGGGCAACTCTGGAAACACCATATATTTT. Residues: CASSEGQGNSGNTIYF.

The chain carries TRBV28 and TRBJ1-5; 9 positions agree with TRBD1. With V trimmed by 6 bases and J by 0 bases, 9 bases remained unmatched. This CDR3 is built from 17 residues. Germline V gives CDR1 MDHEN, CDR2 SYDVKM. CDR3 region: CASSIEQGAYSNQPQHF. CDR3 DNA: TGTGCCAGCAGCATCGAACAGGGGGCGTATAGCAATCAGCCCCAGCATTTT.

This clone has just one count. V usage is TRBV4-1 and J usage is TRBJ1-2, with D tentatively TRBD1 (5 bases). Germline V gene data show CDR1 as MGHRA and CDR2 as YSYEKL. V lost 0 bases, J lost 5 bases, and 16 bases lay in between. There are 16 residues in the CDR3. The CDR3 nucleotides are TGCGCCAGCAGCCAAGATTGGGGCAGGCGACCTTATGGCTACACCTTC. This codes for CASSQDWGRRPYGYTF.

J is TRBJ2-1 and V is TRBV4-1; D is perhaps TRBD2 (5 bases). The CDR3 runs to 15 residues. Germline V gene lookup returns CDR1 MGHRA and CDR2 YSYEKL. The V end lost 4 bases, the J end lost 2 bases, and 12 bases lay between the germline ends. The CDR3 reads CASSPRGLPYNEQFF. In DNA form, the CDR3 reads TGCGCCAGCAGCCCCCGGGGTCTCCCCTACAATGAGCAGTTCTTC.

The chain combines TRBV28 with TRBJ2-1; D not resolved. Germline CDR1 and CDR2: MDHEN and SYDVKM. Trimming pared 10 bases from V and 4 bases from J, leaving 5 bases between. This CDR3 region has 10 residues. DNA for the CDR3: TGTGCCACAGGATACAATGAGCAGTTCTTC. This sequence encodes CATGYNEQFF.

V is TRBV2 and J is TRBJ1-2, with 9 bases lining up with TRBD1. J gave up 4 bases and V 6 bases, and 3 bases lay outside the gene matches. Germline V gene data show CDR1 as SNHLY and CDR2 as FYNNEI. The CDR3 runs to 13 residues. CDR3 bases: TGTGCCAGCAGACAGGGGGCGGCCTATGGCTACACCTTC. It encodes CASRQGAAYGYTF.

V gene TRBV4-1 combines with J gene TRBJ1-3; 7 positions match TRBD1. Losses at the gene ends were 4 bases for V and 0 bases for J; bases not matched to a gene: 3. Germline V CDR1 and CDR2: MGHRA, YSYEKL. This CDR3 is 15 amino acids long. This chain's CDR3 is CASSRDSNSGNTIYF. CDR3 nucleotide sequence: TGCGCCAGCAGCCGGGACAGCAACTCTGGAAACACCATATATTTT.

The V and J genes are TRBV6-5 and TRBJ2-5, with 7 positions matching TRBD1. Germline CDR1 is MNHEY and CDR2 is SVGAGI. The junction had 10 bases not matched to a gene; V was cut back by 7 bases and J by 2 bases. CDR3 size: 15 residues. The CDR3 region has the DNA TGTGCCAGCACCCCCTCGACAGGGAAGCAAGAGACCCAGTACTTC. Protein: CASTPSTGKQETQYF.

This chain joins TRBV28 and TRBJ2-3, with a possible D match to TRBD1 (5 bases). The germline gives CDR1 MDHEN, CDR2 SYDVKM. CDR3 length: 15 amino acids. V was cut by 0 bases and J by 1 base, with 8 bases left in between. The CDR3 DNA reads TGTGCCAGCAGTTTATGGGCCAGGGGCACAGATACGCAGTATTTT. As protein: CASSLWARGTDTQYF.

In this sample, this clone turned up a few times. This chain uses TRBV5-6 with TRBJ1-2; D unresolved. Trimming pared 2 bases from V and 8 bases from J, leaving 13 bases between. Germline CDR1 and CDR2: SGHDT and YYEEEE. The CDR3 length is 13 residues. The CDR3 bases are TGTGCCAGCAGCTTAGAGGGCTCGGTCGGCTACACCTTC. Translating it yields CASSLEGSVGYTF.

The chain uses TRBV10-3 and TRBJ1-4; D is uncertain. The V and J ends lost 2 bases and 3 bases respectively, with 4 bases between them. CDR3 length equals 13 residues. Germline CDR1 ENHRY, CDR2 SYGVKD. As DNA, the CDR3 is TGTGCCATCAGTGAGCTCTCTAATGAAAAACTGTTTTTT. It yields the protein CAISELSNEKLFF.

The V call is TRBV6-2 or TRBV6-3, the J call TRBJ1-5; 10 bases agree with TRBD1. V lost 5 bases to trimming and J lost 12 bases; unmatched junction nucleotides: 4. Germline V gives CDR1 MNHEY, CDR2 SVGEGT. The CDR3 is 12 residues long. This CDR3 reads CASSLDRGLQHF. CDR3 nucleotide sequence: TGTGCCAGCAGTCTAGACAGGGGGCTCCAGCATTTT.

This chain uses TRBV11-1 with TRBJ2-2, with 8 bases aligning to TRBD1. J lost 2 bases, V lost 5 bases, and 4 bases had no gene match. Germline V gene sequence: CDR1 SGHAT, CDR2 FQDESV (reference sequence). The CDR3 sequence is 15 residues long. CDR3 nucleotide sequence: TGTGCCAGCAGCCAAGGACAGGGAAACACCGGGGAGCTGTTTTTT. This codes for CASSQGQGNTGELFF.

The chain is built from TRBV9 and TRBJ2-3; no clear D. Germline lookup yields CDR1 SGDLS and CDR2 YYNGEE. CDR3 length: 14 residues. Between the trimmed V and J ends, which lost 3 bases and 0 bases, there was a span of 8 bases. CDR3 nucleotide sequence: TGTGCCAGCAGCGCAATTACTAGCACAGATACGCAGTATTTT. This codes for CASSAITSTDTQYF.